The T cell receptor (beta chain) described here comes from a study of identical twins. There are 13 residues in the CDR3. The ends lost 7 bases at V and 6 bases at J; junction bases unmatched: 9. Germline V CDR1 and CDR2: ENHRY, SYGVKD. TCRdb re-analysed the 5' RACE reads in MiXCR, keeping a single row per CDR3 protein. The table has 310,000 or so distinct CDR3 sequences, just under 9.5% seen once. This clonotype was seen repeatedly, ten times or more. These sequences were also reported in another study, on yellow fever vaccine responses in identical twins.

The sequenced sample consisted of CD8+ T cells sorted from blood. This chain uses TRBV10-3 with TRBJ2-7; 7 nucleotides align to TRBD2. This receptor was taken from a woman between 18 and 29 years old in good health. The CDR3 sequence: CAITPGLVGEQYF. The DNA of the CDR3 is TGTGCCATCACTCCCGGACTAGTGGGCGAGCAGTACTTC.